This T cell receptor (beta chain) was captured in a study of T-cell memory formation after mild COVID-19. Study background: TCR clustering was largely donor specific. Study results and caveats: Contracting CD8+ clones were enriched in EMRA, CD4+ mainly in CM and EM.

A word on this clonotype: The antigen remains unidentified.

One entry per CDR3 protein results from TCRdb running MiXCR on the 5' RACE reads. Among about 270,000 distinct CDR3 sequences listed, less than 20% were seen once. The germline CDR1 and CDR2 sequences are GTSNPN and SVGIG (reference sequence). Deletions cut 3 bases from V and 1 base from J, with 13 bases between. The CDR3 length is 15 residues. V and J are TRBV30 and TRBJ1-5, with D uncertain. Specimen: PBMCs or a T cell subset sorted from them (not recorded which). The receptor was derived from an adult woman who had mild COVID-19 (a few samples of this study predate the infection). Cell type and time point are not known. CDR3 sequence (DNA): TGTGCCTGGAGCCGCACGGCGGTCAGCAATCAGCCCCAGCATTTT. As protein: CAWSRTAVSNQPQHF. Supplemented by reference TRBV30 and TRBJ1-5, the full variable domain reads SQTIHQWPATLVQPVGSPLSLECTVEGTSNPNLYWYRQAAGRGLQLLFYSVGIGQISSEVPQNLSASRPQDRQFILSSKKLLLSDSGFYLCAWSRTAVSNQPQHFGDGTRLSIL.